This is a list of T cell receptor beta chains from one sample in a study of OX40 agonist ivuxolimab in advanced cancers. Sequenced by immunoSEQ multiplex PCR; TCRdb stores in-frame clones only, minus some. The sample has fewer than 35,000 clones, approximately 89% seen once; the top ten hold about 9.6%. Sample: CD4+ or CD8+ T cells sorted from blood, taken in a trial of the OX40 agonist ivuxolimab. These receptors all come from an adult with an advanced solid tumor such as melanoma, head and neck, liver or kidney cancer. Both conserved end residues are part of each CDR3. D genes are given only for firm matches. Expanded clones get a size class; other rows say once, few or many, or leave the size out.

V gene: TRBV7-9
J gene: TRBJ2-1
D gene: .
clone size: .
CDR3 protein: CASTWDNNEQFF
CDR3 DNA: TGTGCCAGCACCTGGGATAACAATGAGCAGTTCTTC

V gene: TRBV7-3
J gene: TRBJ2-3
D gene: .
clone size: .
CDR3 protein: CASSLRGPTTDTQYF
CDR3 DNA: TGTGCCAGCAGCTTGCGGGGGCCGACCACAGATACGCAGTATTTT

V gene: TRBV5-5
J gene: TRBJ2-7
D gene: TRBD2
clone size: once
CDR3 protein: CASSFSSGFSYEQYF
CDR3 DNA: TGTGCCAGCAGCTTTTCTAGCGGGTTCTCCTACGAGCAGTACTTC

V gene: TRBV18
J gene: TRBJ2-7
D gene: .
clone size: .
CDR3 protein: CASSPGSYEQYF
CDR3 DNA: TGTGCCAGCTCACCCGGTTCCTACGAGCAGTACTTC

V gene: TRBV6-6
J gene: TRBJ2-3
D gene: TRBD2
clone size: .
CDR3 protein: CASRFSGRGTDTQYF
CDR3 DNA: TGTGCCAGCAGGTTTAGCGGGAGGGGCACAGATACGCAGTATTTT

V gene: TRBV7-3
J gene: TRBJ2-1
D gene: .
clone size: .
CDR3 protein: CASSWRDGDNEQFF
CDR3 DNA: TGTGCCAGCAGCTGGCGGGATGGAGACAATGAGCAGTTCTTC

V gene: TRBV4-2
J gene: TRBJ2-2
D gene: .
clone size: few
CDR3 protein: CASSQAPDTGELFF
CDR3 DNA: TGTGCCAGCAGCCAAGCCCCAGACACCGGGGAGCTGTTTTTT

V gene: TRBV11-2
J gene: TRBJ2-2
D gene: TRBD2
clone size: .
CDR3 protein: CASSSRTSPGTGELFF
CDR3 DNA: TGTGCCAGCAGCTCCAGGACTAGTCCGGGCACCGGGGAGCTGTTTTTT

V gene: TRBV10-3
J gene: TRBJ2-7
D gene: .
clone size: .
CDR3 protein: CAISESGRAVSSYEQYF
CDR3 DNA: TGTGCCATCAGTGAGTCTGGGCGGGCAGTAAGTTCCTACGAGCAGTACTTC

V gene: TRBV5-6
J gene: TRBJ1-1
D gene: TRBD1
clone size: .
CDR3 protein: CASSLGYRWDREAFF
CDR3 DNA: TGTGCCAGCAGCTTGGGGTACCGGTGGGACAGGGAAGCTTTCTTT

V gene: TRBV19
J gene: TRBJ1-5
D gene: .
clone size: once
CDR3 protein: CASSPSAGQPQHF
CDR3 DNA: TGTGCCAGTAGTCCGAGCGCAGGCCAGCCCCAGCATTTT

V gene: TRBV5-6
J gene: TRBJ1-1
D gene: TRBD1
clone size: .
CDR3 protein: CASSFLDREVTEAFF
CDR3 DNA: TGTGCCAGCAGCTTCCTCGACAGGGAGGTTACTGAAGCTTTCTTT

V gene: TRBV7-2
J gene: TRBJ2-3
D gene: TRBD1
clone size: .
CDR3 protein: CASSLIGTVTDTQYF
CDR3 DNA: TGTGCCAGCAGCTTAATCGGGACAGTCACAGATACGCAGTATTTT

V gene: TRBV5-4
J gene: TRBJ2-6
D gene: .
clone size: .
CDR3 protein: CASSLGGYRSGANVLTF
CDR3 DNA: TGTGCCAGCAGCTTGGGAGGGTATCGTTCTGGGGCCAACGTCCTGACTTTC

V gene: TRBV2
J gene: TRBJ1-1
D gene: .
clone size: few
CDR3 protein: CASSARSGGNTEAFF
CDR3 DNA: TGTGCCAGCAGTGCCCGCTCTGGGGGGAACACTGAAGCTTTCTTT

V gene: TRBV5-4
J gene: TRBJ1-1
D gene: .
clone size: .
CDR3 protein: CASSLGIKGDTEAFF
CDR3 DNA: TGTGCCAGCAGCTTGGGGATTAAGGGGGACACTGAAGCTTTCTTT

V gene: TRBV11-2
J gene: TRBJ2-7
D gene: TRBD2
clone size: .
CDR3 protein: CASSFTSGRYEQYF
CDR3 DNA: TGTGCCAGCAGCTTCACTAGCGGCCGATACGAGCAGTACTTC

V gene: TRBV5-4
J gene: TRBJ2-7
D gene: .
clone size: .
CDR3 protein: CASSREPAVQYF
CDR3 DNA: TGTGCCAGCAGTCGGGAGCCAGCGGTGCAGTACTTC

V gene: TRBV6-6
J gene: TRBJ2-5
D gene: TRBD1
clone size: .
CDR3 protein: CASRSGQGAWETQYF
CDR3 DNA: TGTGCCAGCAGATCCGGACAGGGGGCATGGGAGACCCAGTACTTC

V gene: TRBV30
J gene: TRBJ1-5
D gene: TRBD1
clone size: once
CDR3 protein: CAWSTTGTGGQPQHF
CDR3 DNA: TGTGCCTGGAGTACGACCGGGACAGGGGGTCAGCCCCAGCATTTT

V gene: TRBV28
J gene: TRBJ2-7
D gene: TRBD1
clone size: .
CDR3 protein: CASSSGPGQAGSYEQYF
CDR3 DNA: TGTGCCAGCAGTTCCGGCCCTGGACAGGCTGGGTCCTACGAGCAGTACTTC

V gene: TRBV5-1
J gene: TRBJ2-2
D gene: .
clone size: .
CDR3 protein: CASSLTFTGELFF
CDR3 DNA: TGCGCCAGCAGCCTGACGTTCACCGGGGAGCTGTTTTTT

V gene: TRBV14
J gene: TRBJ2-5
D gene: TRBD1
clone size: .
CDR3 protein: CASSLRGRETQYF
CDR3 DNA: TGTGCCAGCAGCCTGAGGGGGCGAGAGACCCAGTACTTC

V gene: TRBV7-2
J gene: TRBJ1-4
D gene: TRBD1
clone size: .
CDR3 protein: CASSLARPGGNEKLFF
CDR3 DNA: TGTGCCAGCAGCTTAGCGCGGCCAGGGGGAAATGAAAAACTGTTTTTT

V gene: TRBV6-5
J gene: TRBJ2-3
D gene: .
clone size: .
CDR3 protein: CASSTAGGPKYF
CDR3 DNA: TGTGCCAGCAGTACGGCTGGAGGGCCCAAGTATTTT

V gene: TRBV25-1
J gene: TRBJ1-2
D gene: TRBD1
clone size: .
CDR3 protein: CASSEPGQGDYGYTF
CDR3 DNA: TGTGCCAGCAGTGAGCCCGGACAGGGCGACTATGGCTACACCTTC

V gene: TRBV7-9
J gene: TRBJ1-2
D gene: .
clone size: .
CDR3 protein: CASSLELSGYYGYTF
CDR3 DNA: TGTGCCAGCAGCTTAGAATTATCAGGGTACTATGGCTACACCTTC

V gene: TRBV5-1
J gene: TRBJ2-7
D gene: .
clone size: .
CDR3 protein: CASSLVGPQDDEQYF
CDR3 DNA: TGCGCCAGCAGCTTGGTGGGACCCCAGGACGACGAGCAGTACTTC

V gene: TRBV19
J gene: TRBJ2-7
D gene: .
clone size: .
CDR3 protein: CASSISRTQDEQYF
CDR3 DNA: TGTGCCAGTAGTATAAGTAGGACCCAGGACGAGCAGTACTTC

V gene: TRBV28
J gene: TRBJ2-3
D gene: TRBD2
clone size: .
CDR3 protein: CASSLPTSGRAVVTDTQYF
CDR3 DNA: TGTGCCAGCAGTTTGCCAACTAGCGGGAGGGCCGTCGTCACAGATACGCAGTATTTT

V gene: TRBV9
J gene: TRBJ2-5
D gene: .
clone size: .
CDR3 protein: CASSVGDIDQETQYF
CDR3 DNA: TGTGCCAGCAGCGTAGGCGACATAGACCAAGAGACCCAGTACTTC

V gene: TRBV9
J gene: TRBJ1-2
D gene: .
clone size: .
CDR3 protein: CASSTSNYGYTF
CDR3 DNA: TGTGCCAGCAGCACCTCTAACTATGGCTACACCTTC